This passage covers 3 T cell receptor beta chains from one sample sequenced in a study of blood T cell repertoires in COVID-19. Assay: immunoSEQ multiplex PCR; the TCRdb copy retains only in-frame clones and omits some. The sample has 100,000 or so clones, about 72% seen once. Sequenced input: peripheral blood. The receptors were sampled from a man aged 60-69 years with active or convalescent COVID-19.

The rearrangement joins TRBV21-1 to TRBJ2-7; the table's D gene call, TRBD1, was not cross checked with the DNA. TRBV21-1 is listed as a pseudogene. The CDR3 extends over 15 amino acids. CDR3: CASSKIDGTTYEQYV. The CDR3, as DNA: TGTGCCAGCAGCAAAATTGACGGGACAACCTACGAGCAGTACGTC.

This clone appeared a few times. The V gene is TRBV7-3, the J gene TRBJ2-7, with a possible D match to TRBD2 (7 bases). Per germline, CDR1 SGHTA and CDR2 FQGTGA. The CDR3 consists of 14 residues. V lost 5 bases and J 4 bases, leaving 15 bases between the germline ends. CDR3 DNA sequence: TGTGCCAGCAGCCCGACAGGCGGGAGATACGAGCAGTACTTC. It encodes CASSPTGGRYEQYF.

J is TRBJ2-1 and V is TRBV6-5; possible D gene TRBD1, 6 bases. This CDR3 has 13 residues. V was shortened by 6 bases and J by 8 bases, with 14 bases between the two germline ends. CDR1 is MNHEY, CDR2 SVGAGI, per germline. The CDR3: CASSPNRVDEQFF. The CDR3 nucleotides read TGTGCCAGCAGCCCAAACAGGGTGGATGAGCAGTTCTTC.